The sequence of this TCR beta chain was determined in a study of PD-1 blockade in classical Hodgkin lymphoma. Study-wide context: Nivolumab dosing for patients was 3 mg/kg, administered intravenously every 2 weeks.

The data were produced by immunoSEQ multiplex PCR, yet TCRdb's version contains in-frame clones alone and is incomplete. The top ten clones hold over 2.5% of a sample with roughly 81,000 clones, around 90% of them seen once. As regards this clone: Antigen: not known.

Findings and limits, study-wide: Significantly greater TCR diversity emerged by C4D1 in CD4+ cells but not CD8+ cells. Reported findings placed baseline TCR diversity lower in newly diagnosed patients (compared with healthy donors).

All the patients suffered relapse after autologous stem cell transplantation, and brentuximab vedotin exposure differed. CDR1 and CDR2 (germline): MDHEN, SYDVKM. The CDR3 has 17 amino acids. V dropped 5 bases and J dropped 7; count of bases not matched to a gene: 16. The chain uses TRBV28 and TRBJ2-2, with 7 positions matching TRBD2. The clonotype was recovered from a human donor with classical Hodgkin lymphoma. The sample in question was peripheral blood mononuclear cells (PBMCs), obtained before the second cycle of nivolumab. The CDR3 DNA follows: TGTGCCAGCAGTCCGGATCGCGGGAGCTTGAGTGGCGGGGAGCTGTTTTTT. Amino acid sequence: CASSPDRGSLSGGELFF.